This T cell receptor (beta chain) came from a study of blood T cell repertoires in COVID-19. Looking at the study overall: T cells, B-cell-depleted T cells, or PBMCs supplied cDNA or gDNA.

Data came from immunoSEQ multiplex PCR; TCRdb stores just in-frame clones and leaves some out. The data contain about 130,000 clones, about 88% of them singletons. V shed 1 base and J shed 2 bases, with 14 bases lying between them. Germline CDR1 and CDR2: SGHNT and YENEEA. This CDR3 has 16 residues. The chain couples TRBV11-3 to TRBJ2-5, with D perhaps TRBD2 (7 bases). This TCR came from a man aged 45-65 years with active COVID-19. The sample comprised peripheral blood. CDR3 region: CASSLAGGGGQETQYF. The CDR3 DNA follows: TGTGCCAGCAGCTTAGCCGGGGGAGGGGGGCAAGAGACCCAGTACTTC.